This T cell receptor (beta chain) came from a study of CD8+CD57+ T cells in acquired aplastic anemia. Study background: On average, sorted CD4+ and CD8+ cells gave 3.2 ug of DNA. Study results and caveats: Shared by patients and controls, twenty-nine CD8+ CDR3s were abundant in patients. Significant differences in CD8+ Simpson's diversity were not observed between patients and controls.

Genomic DNA was employed as the template in profiling TCR beta VDJ and CDR3. One entry per CDR3 protein, called by TCRdb with MiXCR from the reads. The sample consists of 250,000 to 350,000 distinct CDR3 sequences, roughly 50% of them appearing once. Only a few counts were recorded for this clonotype. Its antigen is currently unknown. Looked up from germline, CDR1 is SQVTM and CDR2 is ANQGSEA. Trimming left V 4 bases short and J 7 bases short, with 22 bases between. The CDR3 is 15 amino acids. The V and J genes are TRBV29-1 and TRBJ2-5; possible D gene TRBD1, 5 bases. The material sequenced was sorted CD4+, CD8+, or CD8+CD57+ T cells (not recorded which) from PBMCs. This receptor was taken from a human donor with severe aplastic anemia or a healthy control (not recorded which). DNA of the CDR3: TGCAGCGTTGGTGGCAGGGAAGTACCCTTGGGGACCCAGTACTTC. Translated, it gives CSVGGREVPLGTQYF.